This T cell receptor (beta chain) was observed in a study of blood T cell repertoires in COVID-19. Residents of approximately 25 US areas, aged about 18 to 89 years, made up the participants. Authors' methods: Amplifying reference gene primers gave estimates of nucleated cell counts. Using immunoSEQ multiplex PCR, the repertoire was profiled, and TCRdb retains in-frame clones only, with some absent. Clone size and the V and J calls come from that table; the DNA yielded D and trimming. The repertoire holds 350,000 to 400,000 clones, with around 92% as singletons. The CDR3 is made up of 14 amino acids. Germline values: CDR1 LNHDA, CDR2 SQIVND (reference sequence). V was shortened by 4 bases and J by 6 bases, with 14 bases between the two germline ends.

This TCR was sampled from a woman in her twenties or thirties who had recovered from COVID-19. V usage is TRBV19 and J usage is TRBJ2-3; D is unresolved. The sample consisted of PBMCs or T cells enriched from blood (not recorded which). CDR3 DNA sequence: TGTGCCAGTAGTAGCCCGGCTGGGCGTGATACGCAGTATTTT. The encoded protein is CASSSPAGRDTQYF.